This T cell receptor beta chain was recovered during a study of T cell responses to AZD1222 COVID-19 vaccine. Clones were sequenced by immunoSEQ multiplex PCR, and TCRdb holds only the in-frame ones, with some missing. The sample has 160,000 or so clones, 90% seen once. CDR1 is KGHSY and CDR2 is FQNENV in the germline V gene. Trimming removed 5 bases from V and 2 bases from J, with 25 bases in between. The CDR3 extends over 18 amino acids. The V and J genes are TRBV16 and TRBJ2-7; D call uncertain. The sample here was peripheral blood, taken 28 days after the second AZD1222 dose. This receptor was identified in an adult who received the AZD1222 COVID-19 vaccine. CDR3 bases: TGTGCCAGCAGCGCTACTCCCCGGCCGCACACCGCCCCCTACGAGCAGTACTTC. This codes for CASSATPRPHTAPYEQYF.